The 27 T cell receptor beta chains in this list originate from one sample, sequenced in a study of technical replicates of blood from a few donors. Clones were sequenced by immunoSEQ multiplex PCR, and TCRdb holds only the in-frame ones, with some missing. The data hold approximately 52,000 clones, with about 82% observed a single time. Specimen: PBMCs. All receptors derive from a human donor in good health. Some clones in this sample may be carry-over from other donors' samples.

This chain links TRBV30 with TRBJ2-2, with 11 bases aligning to TRBD1. Germline V CDR1 and CDR2: GTSNPN, SVGIG (reference sequence). The V and J ends lost 8 bases and 6 bases, in that order; junction bases with no gene match: 8. The length of the CDR3 is 14 residues. Here the CDR3 DNA reads TGTGCCGGGACAGGGGGGACTGGGTCCGGGGAGCTGTTTTTT. It specifies CAGTGGTGSGELFF.

This rearrangement joins TRBV6-5 to TRBJ2-7; no clear D. The CDR3 is 12 amino acids. CDR1 and CDR2 (germline): MNHEY, SVGAGI. V gave up 6 bases and J gave up 2 bases, with 8 bases separating them. The CDR3 DNA reads as TGTGCCAGCAGCTCACAGCCCTACGAGCAGTACTTC. Protein product: CASSSQPYEQYF.

V and J are TRBV30 and TRBJ2-1, with D possibly being TRBD1 (6 bases). The CDR3 runs 15 residues. The V gene's germline CDR1 is GTSNPN and CDR2 SVGIG (reference sequence). The V and J ends lost 3 bases and 6 bases respectively, with 18 bases between them. The CDR3: CAWSVRAGVGNEQFF. CDR3 nucleotide sequence: TGTGCCTGGAGCGTCCGGGCAGGGGTGGGCAATGAGCAGTTCTTC.

The CDR3 loop is CASSLVQDGYNEQFF. The CDR3 region has the DNA TGTGCCAGCAGCTTAGTACAGGATGGATACAATGAGCAGTTCTTC. The V and J genes are TRBV7-8 and TRBJ2-1; tentatively, D is TRBD1 (5 bases). The CDR3 covers 15 residues. The V end lost 1 base, the J end lost 4 bases, and 11 bases lay between the germline ends. Per germline, CDR1 SGHVS and CDR2 FQNEAQ.

The chain has TRBV7-9 and TRBJ2-1; D call uncertain. Germline V gene sequence: CDR1 SEHNR, CDR2 FQNEAQ (reference sequence). CDR3 size: 12 residues. V was trimmed by 6 bases and J by 2 bases, leaving 5 bases between them. The CDR3 bases are TGTGCCAGCAGTCTACCCTACAATGAGCAGTTCTTC. Translated: CASSLPYNEQFF.

This chain joins TRBV5-4 and TRBJ1-1; 7 nucleotides align to TRBD1. CDR1 and CDR2 (germline): SGHNT, YYREEE (reference sequence). With V trimmed by 4 bases and J by 5 bases, 14 bases remained unmatched. This CDR3 has 16 amino acids. The DNA of the CDR3 is TGTGCCAGCAGCCACGGACAGGTGTTTGAATCGACTGAAGCTTTCTTT. It encodes CASSHGQVFESTEAFF.

The CDR3, as DNA: TGTGCCAGCAGCCTCCGGGGGGGTCTCGAGCAGTACTTC. Translating it yields CASSLRGGLEQYF. This chain links TRBV5-6 with TRBJ2-7; the match to TRBD2 covers 8 bases. The V gene's germline CDR1 is SGHDT and CDR2 YYEEEE. Trimming cost V 4 bases and J 6 bases; bases outside gene matches: 6. The CDR3 is 13 amino acids.

This chain links TRBV4-3 with TRBJ1-1; tentatively, D is TRBD1 (5 bases). The CDR3 consists of 13 residues. CDR1 and CDR2 (germline): LGHNA, YSLEER. V was clipped by 1 base and J by 5 bases, with 8 bases between them. DNA of the CDR3: TGCGCCAGCAGCCAAGTTGGGGGGACTGAAGCTTTCTTT. This gives the protein CASSQVGGTEAFF.

The genes are TRBV5-1 and TRBJ2-2; 12 bases align to TRBD1. Germline V gene sequence: CDR1 SGHRS, CDR2 YFSETQ. The length of the CDR3 is 17 residues. V was pared by 1 base and J by 7 bases, with 8 bases of the junction left unmatched. CDR3 coding DNA: TGCGCCAGCAGCTTGCGGGACAGGGGGCAGATCAGCGGGGAGCTGTTTTTT. This codes for CASSLRDRGQISGELFF.

The CDR3 coding sequence is TGTGCCAGCAGTTACCGGGTTGAAGCTTTCTTT. Protein product: CASSYRVEAFF. The rearrangement uses TRBV6-6 and TRBJ1-1; D is uncertain. CDR1 is MNHNY, CDR2 SVGAGI, per germline (reference sequence). The CDR3 contains 11 residues. Trimming took off 2 bases at V and 7 bases at J, with 5 bases between the two ends.

The chain employs TRBV7-2 and TRBJ1-2; maybe TRBD1 (5 bases). V shed 5 bases and J shed 7 bases, with 14 bases lying between them. CDR1 and CDR2 from the germline V gene are SGHTA and FQGNSA. This CDR3 has 13 amino acids. The CDR3 DNA follows: TGTGCCAGCAGCCCCGCAAGGGGCCGTGGCTACACCTTC. It translates to CASSPARGRGYTF. The complete variable domain, with remaining parts taken from reference TRBV7-2 and TRBJ1-2, reads GAGVSQSPSNKVTEKGKDVELRCDPISGHTALYWYRQSLGQGLEFLIYFQGNSAPDKSGLPSDRFSAERTGGSVSTLTIQRTQQEDSAVYLCASSPARGRGYTFGSGTRLTVV.

This clone was observed once. This sequence joins TRBV11-2 and TRBJ2-2; TRBD2 agrees at 11 bases. Trimming took 6 bases from V and 4 from J; bases not matched to a gene: 4. Germline values: CDR1 SGHAT, CDR2 FQNNGV. This CDR3 has 15 residues. The CDR3 DNA is TGTGCCAGCAGTCAAGGACTAGCGGGCACCGGGGAGCTGTTTTTT. Translating it yields CASSQGLAGTGELFF. The whole variable domain, remainder taken from reference TRBV11-2 and TRBJ2-2, is EAGVAQSPRYKIIEKRQSVAFWCNPISGHATLYWYQQILGQGPKLLIQFQNNGVVDDSQLPKDRFSAERLKGVDSTLKIQPAKLEDSAVYLCASSQGLAGTGELFFGEGSRLTVL.

The chain employs TRBV14 and TRBJ2-5; 13 bases fit TRBD2. Trimming at V came to 1 base and at J to 5 bases, leaving 19 bases not matched to a gene. Germline CDR1 SGHDN, CDR2 FVKESK. The CDR3 totals 21 residues. CDR3 DNA sequence: TGTGCCAGCAGCCAAGGAGCCTCATCCTGGACTAGCGGGGGCTCGGGGGAGACCCAGTACTTC. Encoded protein: CASSQGASSWTSGGSGETQYF.

The chain links TRBV7-2 to TRBJ2-7; 10 bases fit TRBD2. After removal of 1 base from V and 7 bases from J, the junction contained 19 bases not matched to a gene. This CDR3 has 19 residues. Germline V gene sequence: CDR1 SGHTA, CDR2 FQGNSA. The DNA for the CDR3 is TGTGCCAGCAGCTTAGTTCCAGCGGGGGGGCTAGGCGGGCCAAAAGAGCAGTACTTC. Amino acids: CASSLVPAGGLGGPKEQYF.

The chain is built from TRBV5-8 and TRBJ2-2, with 10 nucleotides matching TRBD2. The germline V gene encodes CDR1 SGHTS and CDR2 YDEGEE. J was trimmed by 2 bases and V by 2 bases; bases with no gene match: 3. This CDR3 comprises 16 residues. CDR3 loop: CASSLGLAANTGELFF. CDR3 sequence (DNA): TGTGCCAGCAGCTTAGGACTAGCGGCTAACACCGGGGAGCTGTTTTTT.

The rearrangement joins TRBV7-9 to TRBJ1-2; D may be TRBD1 (5 bases). Per germline, CDR1 SEHNR and CDR2 FQNEAQ (reference sequence). The CDR3 loop spans 14 amino acids. Trimming took 2 bases from V and 8 from J, leaving 15 bases between them. The CDR3 sequence is CASSLKQGLGGYTF. CDR3 DNA sequence: TGTGCCAGCAGCTTAAAGCAGGGATTAGGAGGCTACACCTTC.

J is TRBJ2-5 and V is TRBV5-1; 8 nucleotides agree with TRBD1. Trimming at V came to 4 bases and at J to 13 bases, leaving 9 bases not matched to a gene. This CDR3 is built from 12 residues. Germline V gene data show CDR1 as SGHRS and CDR2 as YFSETQ. The CDR3 DNA reads TGCGCCAGCAGCCCAGGACAGGGCCCTGTGTACTTC. This translates into CASSPGQGPVYF.

The chain links TRBV7-2 to TRBJ1-2; TRBD1 aligns across 8 bases. Per germline, CDR1 SGHTA and CDR2 FQGNSA. The trim removed 5 bases at V and 2 bases at J, leaving 7 bases unmatched. The CDR3 covers 15 residues. The CDR3: CASSTLGQENYGYTF. The DNA for the CDR3 is TGTGCCAGCAGCACCTTGGGACAGGAAAACTATGGCTACACCTTC.

CDR3 sequence (DNA): TGTGCCAGCAGGTCCGACTCGGGGGGCTTCTACGAGCAGTACTTC. Residues: CASRSDSGGFYEQYF. This chain connects TRBV27 to TRBJ2-7, with a tentative D call TRBD2 (7 bases). Trimming pared 6 bases from V and 3 bases from J, leaving 18 bases between. This CDR3 comprises 15 residues. Germline V gene data show CDR1 as MNHEY and CDR2 as SMNVEV (reference sequence).

V and J are TRBV4-2 and TRBJ2-2, with 8 positions matching TRBD2. Unmatched junction bases numbered 10, after V lost 6 bases and J lost 4 bases. In germline, CDR1 is LGHNA, CDR2 YNFKEQ. The CDR3 spans 16 residues. CDR3 protein: CASSESGGPSTGELFF. The DNA of the CDR3 is TGTGCCAGCAGTGAGTCGGGGGGGCCGAGCACCGGGGAGCTGTTTTTT.

This clone was seen once. The rearrangement joins TRBV7-3 to TRBJ2-3; 12 bases align to TRBD1. Trimming cost V 5 bases and J 6 bases; bases outside gene matches: 6. Germline V gene data show CDR1 as SGHTA and CDR2 as FQGTGA. This CDR3 comprises 15 residues. Here the CDR3 reads CASSLGGQGADTQYF. Written as DNA, the CDR3 is TGTGCCAGCAGCCTAGGGGGACAGGGGGCCGATACGCAGTATTTT.

This chain uses TRBV27 with TRBJ2-3, with 9 bases fitting TRBD1. Germline loops: CDR1 MNHEY, CDR2 SMNVEV (reference sequence). V shed 6 bases, J shed 2 bases, and the junction held 9 bases outside the gene matches. The CDR3 length is 16 residues. The CDR3 protein is CASRLGDRAVTDTQYF. CDR3 nucleotides: TGTGCCAGCAGATTGGGGGACAGGGCGGTCACAGATACGCAGTATTTT.

V and J are TRBV10-3 and TRBJ2-7; no clear D. CDR1 and CDR2 (germline): ENHRY, SYGVKD. The CDR3 contains 14 residues. With 0 bases removed from V and 1 base from J, the gap between germline ends came to 7 bases. The CDR3 coding sequence is TGTGCCATCAGTGAGTCGACCGGGTCCTACGAGCAGTACTTC. Protein: CAISESTGSYEQYF.

The chain has TRBV6-6 and TRBJ1-4, with 8 bases lining up with TRBD1. Trimming took 4 bases from V and 4 from J; bases not matched to a gene: 2. Germline values: CDR1 MNHNY, CDR2 SVGAGI (reference sequence). The CDR3 is made up of 14 amino acids. The CDR3 DNA is TGTGCCAGCAGTTGGGGACAGGTTAATGAAAAACTGTTTTTT. Its protein product is CASSWGQVNEKLFF.

The J gene is TRBJ1-2, the V gene TRBV19, with a weak D call TRBD1 (6 bases). Per germline, CDR1 LNHDA and CDR2 SQIVND (reference sequence). This CDR3 spans 12 amino acids. Trimming shortened V by 5 bases and J by 5 bases, and 9 bases separated the two germline ends. In DNA, the CDR3 is TGTGCCAGTAGTCGACAGGTATATGGCTACACCTTC. Translated: CASSRQVYGYTF.

This rearrangement joins TRBV27 to TRBJ1-1; a possible D gene is TRBD1 (5 bases). Germline V gene data show CDR1 as MNHEY and CDR2 as SMNVEV (reference sequence). V lost 8 bases and J lost 0, with 16 bases in between. The CDR3 contains 15 residues. The CDR3 sequence: CASRLQGSVNTEAFF. The CDR3 bases are TGTGCCAGCCGACTTCAGGGTTCTGTGAACACTGAAGCTTTCTTT.

The chain employs TRBV5-8 and TRBJ2-7, with TRBD1 identical over 8 bases. The junction had 5 bases not matched to a gene; V was cut back by 2 bases and J by 4 bases. The germline V gene has CDR1 SGHTS and CDR2 YDEGEE. The CDR3 extends over 14 amino acids. The CDR3 DNA follows: TGTGCCAGCAGCTTAGACAGGGGTATTTACGAGCAGTACTTC. Protein: CASSLDRGIYEQYF.